This T cell receptor beta chain was recovered during a study of control samples from healthy donors and cancer patients. The repertoire was sequenced with immunoSEQ multiplex PCR; TCRdb's copy has only in-frame clones and lacks some. The sample shows 130,000 or so clones, 80% to 95% of them seen only once. The CDR3 is 13 amino acids. The germline CDR1 and CDR2 sequences are PRHDT and FYEKMQ (reference sequence). V was cut by 5 bases and J by 5 bases, with 12 bases left in between. The sequenced sample was blood. The clonotype comes from a man aged 18 to 29 in good health. This chain links TRBV13 with TRBJ1-1; the D is unclear. The CDR3 region has the DNA TGTGCCAGCAGCACCCTGCGGGGAACTGAAGCTTTCTTT. It encodes CASSTLRGTEAFF.